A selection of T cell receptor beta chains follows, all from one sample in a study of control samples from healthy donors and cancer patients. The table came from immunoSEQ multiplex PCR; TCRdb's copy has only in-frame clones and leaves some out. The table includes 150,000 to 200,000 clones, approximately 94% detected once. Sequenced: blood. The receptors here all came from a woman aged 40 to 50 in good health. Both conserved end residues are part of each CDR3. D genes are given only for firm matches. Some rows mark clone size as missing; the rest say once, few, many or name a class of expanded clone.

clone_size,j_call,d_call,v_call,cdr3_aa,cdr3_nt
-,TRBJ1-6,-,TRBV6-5,CASSSGSSYNSPLHF,TGTGCCAGCAGTTCAGGAAGCTCCTATAATTCACCCCTCCACTTT
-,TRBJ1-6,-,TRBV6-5,CASSRGVGSPLHF,TGTGCCAGCAGTAGAGGGGTAGGCTCACCCCTCCACTTT
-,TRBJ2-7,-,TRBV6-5,CASSYSQGGYEQYF,TGTGCCAGCAGTTACTCGCAGGGCGGGTACGAGCAGTACTTC
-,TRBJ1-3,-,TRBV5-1,CASSPSPGDTIYF,TGCGCCAGCAGCCCCAGTCCCGGGGACACCATATATTTT
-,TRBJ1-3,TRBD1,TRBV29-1,CSVRTGSGNTIYF,TGCAGCGTTAGGACAGGATCAGGAAACACCATATATTTT
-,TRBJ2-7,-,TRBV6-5,CASSSPSGVHEQYF,TGTGCCAGCAGTTCCCCATCAGGGGTCCACGAGCAGTACTTC
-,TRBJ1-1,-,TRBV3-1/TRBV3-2,CASSPAKDTEAFF,TGTGCCAGCAGCCCCGCCAAAGACACTGAAGCTTTCTTT
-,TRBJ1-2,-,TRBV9,CASSAGTENYGYTF,TGTGCCAGCAGCGCGGGGACCGAGAACTATGGCTACACCTTC
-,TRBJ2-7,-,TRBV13,CASSFSGSEQYF,TGTGCCAGCAGCTTTTCAGGCTCCGAGCAGTACTTC
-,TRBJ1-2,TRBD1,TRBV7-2,CASSLGGGLIYGYTF,TGTGCCAGCAGCTTAGGAGGGGGCTTGATCTATGGCTACACCTTC
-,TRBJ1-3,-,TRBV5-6,CASSYTGGTGDTIYF,TGTGCCAGCAGCTACACCGGGGGAACCGGAGACACCATATATTTT
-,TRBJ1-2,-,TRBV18,CASSPRRQEPFYGYTF,TGTGCCAGCTCACCAAGGAGACAGGAGCCTTTCTATGGCTACACCTTC
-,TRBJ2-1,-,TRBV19,CASSPPWSRNEQFF,TGTGCCAGTAGTCCCCCCTGGTCTCGCAATGAGCAGTTCTTC
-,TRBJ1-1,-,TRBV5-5,CASSLEPNTEAFF,TGTGCCAGCAGCTTGGAACCGAACACTGAAGCTTTCTTT
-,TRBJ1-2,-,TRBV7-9,CASSLFDAATYTF,TGTGCCAGCAGCTTATTCGATGCGGCTACCTACACCTTC
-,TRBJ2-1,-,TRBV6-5,CASSHSGEQFF,TGTGCCAGCAGTCATAGTGGAGAGCAGTTCTTC
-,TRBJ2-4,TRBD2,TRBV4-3,CASSPGGLAGNIQYF,TGCGCCAGCAGCCCCGGGGGACTAGCGGGAAACATTCAGTACTTC
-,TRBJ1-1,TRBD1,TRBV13,CASSRNRGPMNTEAFF,TGTGCCAGCAGCCGGAACAGGGGGCCCATGAACACTGAAGCTTTCTTT
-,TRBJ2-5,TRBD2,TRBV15,CATSRDMGGSRAQYF,TGTGCCACCAGCAGAGATATGGGCGGGAGCAGGGCCCAGTACTTC
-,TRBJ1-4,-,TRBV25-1,CASSTRGIEKLFF,TGTGCCAGCAGTACGCGTGGGATTGAAAAACTGTTTTTT
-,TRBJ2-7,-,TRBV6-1,CASSEGGLNHEQYF,TGTGCCAGCAGTGAGGGGGGTTTGAACCACGAGCAGTACTTC
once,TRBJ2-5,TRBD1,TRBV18,CASSPIRGSRETQYF,TGTGCCAGCTCACCGATCAGGGGGTCTCGAGAGACCCAGTACTTC
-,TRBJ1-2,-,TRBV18,CASSKSADSTF,TGTGCCAGCTCAAAGTCGGCCGACAGCACCTTC
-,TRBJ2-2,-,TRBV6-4,CASSLSFGRDTGELFF,TGTGCCAGCAGTCTTTCATTCGGGAGAGACACCGGGGAGCTGTTTTTT
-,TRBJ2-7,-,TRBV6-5,CASSFEGFSYEQYF,TGTGCCAGCAGTTTTGAGGGTTTCTCCTACGAGCAGTACTTC
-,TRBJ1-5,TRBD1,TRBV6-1,CASSEEGQGSSNQPQHF,TGTGCCAGCAGTGAAGAGGGACAGGGATCTAGCAATCAGCCCCAGCATTTT
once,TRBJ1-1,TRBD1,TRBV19,CASDQQGNPTEAFF,TGTGCCAGTGACCAACAGGGGAATCCGACTGAAGCTTTCTTT
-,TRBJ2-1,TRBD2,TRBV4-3,CASSRRLAGSENEQFF,TGCGCCAGCAGCCGGAGACTAGCGGGATCGGAAAATGAGCAGTTCTTC
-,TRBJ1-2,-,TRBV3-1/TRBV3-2,CASSPSGRGVSYGYTF,TGTGCCAGCAGCCCCAGTGGTAGGGGAGTATCTTATGGCTACACCTTC
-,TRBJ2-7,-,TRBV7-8,CASSFSFTKSYEQYF,TGTGCCAGCAGCTTTAGTTTTACGAAATCCTACGAGCAGTACTTC
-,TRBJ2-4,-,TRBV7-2,CASSSIDSAKNIQYF,TGTGCCAGCAGCTCAATCGACAGTGCCAAAAACATTCAGTACTTC
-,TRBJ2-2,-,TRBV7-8,CASSSTSAAGELFF,TGTGCCAGCAGCTCGACTAGTGCGGCCGGGGAGCTGTTTTTT